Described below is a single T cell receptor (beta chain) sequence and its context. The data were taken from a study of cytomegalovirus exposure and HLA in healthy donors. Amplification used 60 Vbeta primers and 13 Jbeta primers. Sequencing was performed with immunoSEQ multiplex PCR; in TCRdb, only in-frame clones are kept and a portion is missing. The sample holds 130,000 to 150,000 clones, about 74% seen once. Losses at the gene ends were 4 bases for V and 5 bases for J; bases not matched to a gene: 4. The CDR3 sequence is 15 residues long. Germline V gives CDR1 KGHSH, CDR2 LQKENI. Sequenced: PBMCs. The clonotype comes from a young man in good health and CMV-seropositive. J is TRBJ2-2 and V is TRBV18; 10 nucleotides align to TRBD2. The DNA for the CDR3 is TGTGCCAGCTCACGAGGAGCGGGAGGGACCGGGGAGCTGTTTTTT. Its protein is CASSRGAGGTGELFF.